This T cell receptor beta chain was documented in a study of metastatic and nonmetastatic thyroid tumors. This clone was recorded many times. CDR3 length: 15 amino acids. CDR1 and CDR2 (germline): MNHNS, SASEGT. V shed 7 bases, J shed 2 bases, and the junction held 6 bases outside the gene matches. All patients were treatment-naive before thyroid surgery. Per the original data handling: The study built a papillary thyroid cancer distant-metastasis classifier from CDR3 differences across clinicopathological groups. MiXCR reprocessed the PCR reads for TCRdb. None of the V and J calls come from the authors' own analysis; TCRdb made them. The repertoire includes roughly 22,000 clones, about a third of them detected once, and approximately 21% sits in the top ten.

The TCR originated in a male donor with papillary thyroid cancer or a benign thyroid nodule (not recorded which). Some clones in this sample may be carry-over from other donors' samples. This rearrangement joins TRBV6-1 to TRBJ2-4; TRBD1 agrees at 9 bases. Sequencing input: blood. CDR3 bases: TGTGCCAGCACTGGGACAGGGTTATCCAAAAACATTCAGTACTTC. Protein: CASTGTGLSKNIQYF.